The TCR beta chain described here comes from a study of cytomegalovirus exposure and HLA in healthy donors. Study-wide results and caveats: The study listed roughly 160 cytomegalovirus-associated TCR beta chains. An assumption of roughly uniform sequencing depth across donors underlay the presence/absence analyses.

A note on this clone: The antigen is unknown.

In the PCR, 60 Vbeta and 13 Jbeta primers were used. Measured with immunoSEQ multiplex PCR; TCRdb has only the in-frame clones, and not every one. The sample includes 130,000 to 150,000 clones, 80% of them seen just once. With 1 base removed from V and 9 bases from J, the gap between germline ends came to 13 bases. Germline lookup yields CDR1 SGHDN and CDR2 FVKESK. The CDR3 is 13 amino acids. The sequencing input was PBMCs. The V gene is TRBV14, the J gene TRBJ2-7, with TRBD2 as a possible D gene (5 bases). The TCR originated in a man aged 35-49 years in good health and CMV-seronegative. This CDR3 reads CASSQAFSGLQYF. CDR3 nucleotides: TGTGCCAGCAGCCAAGCTTTCAGCGGACTGCAGTACTTC.